This TCR beta chain was documented in a study of T cell responses to AZD1222 COVID-19 vaccine. Findings of the study overall: White British people made up most donors, females outnumbered males, and clonal diversity was possibly underestimated. Spike was spanned by vaccine-associated CD4 TCRs, with dominance at 160-218 and 743-854. Nearly half of the spike-specific TCRs reportedly recognize variant regions that carry no mutations.

The repertoire was sequenced with immunoSEQ multiplex PCR; TCRdb's copy has only in-frame clones and lacks some. The data show around 110,000 clones, roughly nine tenths seen once. Deletions cut 3 bases from V and 4 bases from J, with 6 bases between. Germline V CDR1 and CDR2: SQVTM, ANQGSEA. This CDR3 contains 11 residues. Remarks on this clone: Its cognate antigen is unknown.

The genes are TRBV29-1 and TRBJ1-2; D gene ambiguous. This TCR was sampled from an adult who received the AZD1222 COVID-19 vaccine. The sample was peripheral blood, taken 28 days after the second AZD1222 dose. CDR3 region: CSVEDLYGYTF. The CDR3 coding sequence is TGCAGCGTTGAGGACCTCTATGGCTACACCTTC.